This T cell receptor beta chain was documented in a study of long-term antiretroviral therapy in people with HIV. General study findings and limits: Diversity measured after ART increased yet remained under transplant donor controls. The clones with expansion before ART were dominant in the repertoire at all time points.

This clone was observed a few times. What it recognizes is unknown. This CDR3 comprises 16 residues. Germline assignment: CDR1 SGHTA and CDR2 FQGTGA. With 4 bases removed from V and 7 bases from J, the gap between germline ends came to 20 bases. Version v3.0 of the immunoSEQ assay ran at survey level. The protocol was immunoSEQ multiplex PCR, while the TCRdb copy is restricted to in-frame clones and leaves out a portion. The sample includes under 45,000 clones, about 90% of them seen just once. V is TRBV7-3 and J is TRBJ2-1, with D possibly matching TRBD2 (7 bases). The specimen comprised unsorted PBMCs, sampled 1.2 years after starting antiretroviral therapy. This sequence was found in a woman in her forties or fifties with HIV. The chain's CDR3 is CASSSPLGGGGNEQFF. The CDR3 DNA reads TGTGCCAGCAGCTCCCCTTTGGGGGGGGGCGGGAATGAGCAGTTCTTC. The full variable domain, rest sourced from reference TRBV7-3 and TRBJ2-1, is GAGVSQTPSNKVTEKGKYVELRCDPISGHTALYWYRQSLGQGPEFLIYFQGTGAADDSGLPNDRFFAVRPEGSVSTLKIQRTERGDSAVYLCASSSPLGGGGNEQFFGPGTRLTVL.